The source of this T cell receptor (beta chain) is a study of blood T cell repertoires in COVID-19. Background on the study: There were acute and convalescent COVID-19 samples, and they came from the United States, Italy and Spain.

Libraries were prepared by immunoSEQ multiplex PCR; TCRdb keeps only in-frame clonotypes and omits some of them. The table includes roughly 51,000 clones, less than 95% detected once. Per germline, CDR1 MRHNA and CDR2 SNTAGT. The CDR3 is 12 amino acids. The V end was cut by 2 bases, the J end by 5 bases, with 6 bases between. The source is a man between 70 and 80 years old with acute or convalescent COVID-19. The rearrangement joins TRBV6-4 to TRBJ1-2; D may be TRBD1 (5 bases). Sequencing was performed on peripheral blood. This chain's CDR3 is CASSDRGYGYTF. The CDR3 DNA reads TGTGCCAGCAGTGACAGGGGATATGGCTACACCTTC.